Listed below are T cell receptor beta chains from one sample, sequenced in a study of blood T cells in healthy people across ages. TCRdb independently ran MiXCR on the 5' RACE reads; one entry per CDR3 protein. The table lists 700,000 to 1,000,000 distinct CDR3 sequences, around two fifths of them singletons. Material for sequencing was blood. These receptors were taken from a man aged 55-75 years in good health. Each CDR3 is given with its conserved first and last residue. Each record gives: V gene, D gene, clone size, J gene, CDR3 length, CDR3 protein, CDR3 DNA. D genes are given only for firm matches. A clone size is listed for some rows: how often the clone was seen (once, few, many), or a class if it is expanded.

V gene: TRBV18; D gene: -; clone size: few; J gene: TRBJ1-2; CDR3 length: 15; CDR3 protein: CASSLGQPSNYGYTF; CDR3 DNA: TGTGCCAGCTCACTCGGACAGCCATCCAACTATGGCTACACCTTC
V gene: TRBV7-2; D gene: TRBD2; clone size: -; J gene: TRBJ2-5; CDR3 length: 16; CDR3 protein: CASSLVLAGGRETQYF; CDR3 DNA: TGTGCCAGCAGCTTAGTTCTAGCGGGGGGGCGGGAGACCCAGTACTTC
V gene: TRBV29-1; D gene: -; clone size: -; J gene: TRBJ1-2; CDR3 length: 13; CDR3 protein: CSVEDLGKLGYTF; CDR3 DNA: TGCAGCGTTGAAGATCTTGGCAAGCTAGGCTACACCTTC
V gene: TRBV12-3/TRBV12-4; D gene: -; clone size: -; J gene: TRBJ2-1; CDR3 length: 11; CDR3 protein: CASALYNEQFF; CDR3 DNA: TGTGCCAGCGCTCTTTACAATGAGCAGTTCTTC
V gene: TRBV20-1; D gene: -; clone size: -; J gene: TRBJ1-1; CDR3 length: 15; CDR3 protein: CSAFNPGNLNTEAFF; CDR3 DNA: TGCAGTGCTTTCAACCCAGGGAATCTGAACACTGAAGCTTTCTTT
V gene: TRBV20-1; D gene: -; clone size: few; J gene: TRBJ2-5; CDR3 length: 13; CDR3 protein: CSARGGPSGTQYF; CDR3 DNA: TGCAGTGCTAGGGGGGGACCCTCGGGGACCCAGTACTTC
V gene: TRBV11-2; D gene: -; clone size: -; J gene: TRBJ2-6; CDR3 length: 17; CDR3 protein: CASSFIARRAGANVLTF; CDR3 DNA: TGTGCCAGCAGCTTTATCGCCCGTCGGGCTGGGGCCAACGTCCTGACTTTC
V gene: TRBV20-1; D gene: TRBD1; clone size: few; J gene: TRBJ2-7; CDR3 length: 14; CDR3 protein: CSASTGTGSYEQYF; CDR3 DNA: TGCAGTGCTAGTACCGGGACAGGCTCCTACGAGCAGTACTTC
V gene: TRBV7-2; D gene: -; clone size: many; J gene: TRBJ2-7; CDR3 length: 14; CDR3 protein: CASSRTGLSYEQYF; CDR3 DNA: TGTGCCAGCAGCCGTACGGGTCTTTCCTACGAGCAGTACTTC
V gene: TRBV7-9; D gene: -; clone size: -; J gene: TRBJ1-4; CDR3 length: 14; CDR3 protein: CASSRGTMGERLFF; CDR3 DNA: TGTGCCAGCAGCCGAGGGACAATGGGTGAAAGACTGTTTTTT
V gene: TRBV20-1; D gene: -; clone size: few; J gene: TRBJ1-5; CDR3 length: 13; CDR3 protein: CSAGYRDGQPQHF; CDR3 DNA: TGCAGTGCTGGATACAGGGACGGTCAGCCCCAGCATTTT
V gene: TRBV3-1; D gene: -; clone size: -; J gene: TRBJ2-5; CDR3 length: 14; CDR3 protein: CASSLQANQETQYF; CDR3 DNA: TGTGCCAGCAGCCTACAGGCTAACCAAGAGACCCAGTACTTC
V gene: TRBV12-3/TRBV12-4; D gene: -; clone size: -; J gene: TRBJ1-2; CDR3 length: 14; CDR3 protein: CASSYGQTNYGYTF; CDR3 DNA: TGTGCCAGCAGTTATGGACAGACTAACTATGGCTACACCTTC
V gene: TRBV7-2; D gene: -; clone size: many; J gene: TRBJ2-7; CDR3 length: 15; CDR3 protein: CASSLGFGVRGEQYF; CDR3 DNA: TGTGCCAGCAGCTTAGGGTTTGGGGTTCGGGGCGAGCAGTACTTC
V gene: TRBV4-1; D gene: TRBD1; clone size: -; J gene: TRBJ2-2; CDR3 length: 16; CDR3 protein: CASSQDSTGRTGELFF; CDR3 DNA: TGCGCCAGCAGCCAAGATTCGACAGGGCGCACCGGGGAGCTGTTTTTT
V gene: TRBV5-5; D gene: -; clone size: -; J gene: TRBJ2-7; CDR3 length: 14; CDR3 protein: CASRPEQGRYEQYF; CDR3 DNA: TGTGCCAGCAGGCCCGAGCAGGGGAGGTACGAGCAGTACTTC
V gene: TRBV20-1; D gene: -; clone size: few; J gene: TRBJ2-7; CDR3 length: 15; CDR3 protein: CSARGGDVLSYEQYF; CDR3 DNA: TGCAGTGCTAGGGGCGGGGATGTCCTCTCCTACGAGCAGTACTTC
V gene: TRBV18; D gene: TRBD2; clone size: few; J gene: TRBJ2-1; CDR3 length: 16; CDR3 protein: CASSPGGLAAYNEQFF; CDR3 DNA: TGTGCCAGCTCACCCGGGGGACTAGCGGCATACAATGAGCAGTTCTTC
V gene: TRBV15; D gene: TRBD1; clone size: -; J gene: TRBJ2-3; CDR3 length: 18; CDR3 protein: CATSREAPGQGMSDTQYF; CDR3 DNA: TGTGCCACCAGCAGAGAGGCCCCGGGACAGGGGATGTCAGATACGCAGTATTTT
V gene: TRBV7-9; D gene: TRBD1; clone size: -; J gene: TRBJ1-4; CDR3 length: 17; CDR3 protein: CASSSRQGKSTNEKLFF; CDR3 DNA: TGTGCCAGCAGCTCGCGACAGGGGAAGTCAACTAATGAAAAACTGTTTTTT
V gene: TRBV12-3/TRBV12-4; D gene: -; clone size: -; J gene: TRBJ2-7; CDR3 length: 13; CDR3 protein: CASTPDASYEQYF; CDR3 DNA: TGTGCCAGCACCCCTGATGCCTCCTACGAGCAGTACTTC
V gene: TRBV9; D gene: -; clone size: -; J gene: TRBJ2-1; CDR3 length: 12; CDR3 protein: CASSVAPSEQFF; CDR3 DNA: TGTGCCAGCAGCGTTGCCCCGAGTGAGCAGTTCTTC
V gene: TRBV29-1; D gene: -; clone size: many; J gene: TRBJ2-3; CDR3 length: 10; CDR3 protein: CSVGGNTQYF; CDR3 DNA: TGCAGCGTTGGTGGTAATACGCAGTATTTT
V gene: TRBV28; D gene: -; clone size: -; J gene: TRBJ2-3; CDR3 length: 16; CDR3 protein: CASRLGGVGIADTQYF; CDR3 DNA: TGTGCCAGCAGACTCGGTGGAGTTGGAATAGCAGATACGCAGTATTTT